Listed here are 29 T cell receptor beta chains from one sample, sequenced in a study of cytomegalovirus exposure and HLA in healthy donors. The primer mix had 60 Vbeta and 13 Jbeta primers. Assay used: immunoSEQ multiplex PCR; TCRdb lists only in-frame clones, some missing. Among about 140,000 clones listed, 66% were seen once. Input material: PBMCs. These receptors were collected from an older woman in good health and CMV-seronegative.

The gene calls are TRBV21-1 and TRBJ2-6; whether TRBD2, the table's D call, matches the DNA was not checked. TRBV21-1 is a known pseudogene. The CDR3 runs 17 residues. The CDR3 sequence is CASTRGTRGSGANVLTF. The CDR3 coding sequence is TGTGCCAGCACCCGCGGGACTCGGGGTTCCGGGGCCAACGTCCTGACTTTC.

This clone was seen just once. The chain has TRBV19 and TRBJ1-1; no reliable D call. V was clipped by 6 bases and J by 3 bases, with 11 bases between them. CDR1 and CDR2 from the germline V gene are LNHDA and SQIVND (reference sequence). This CDR3 spans 13 amino acids. The CDR3 bases are TGTGCCAGTAGGCAACCCGGGGACACTGAAGCTTTCTTT. This sequence encodes CASRQPGDTEAFF.

The V call is TRBV7-2, the J call TRBJ1-2, with D possibly being TRBD1 (6 bases). The CDR3 totals 15 residues. Germline V gene sequence: CDR1 SGHTA, CDR2 FQGNSA. Trimming removed 1 base at V and 7 bases at J, with 16 bases between. The CDR3: CASSLDNRVKSGYTF. CDR3 sequence (DNA): TGTGCCAGCAGCTTAGATAACAGGGTTAAGAGTGGCTACACCTTC.

This clone has more than one count but fewer than ten. The rearrangement joins TRBV5-5 to TRBJ2-2; 8 bases match TRBD2. The CDR3 contains 16 residues. The V gene end was trimmed by 4 bases and the J gene end by 3 bases; junction bases not matched to a gene: 8. Germline CDR1 reads SGHKS; CDR2 reads YYEKEE (reference sequence). In nucleotides, the CDR3 is TGTGCCAGCAGCAAAAACCCGGGGGGGTACACCGGGGAGCTGTTTTTT. Translation: CASSKNPGGYTGELFF.

The rearrangement links TRBV27 to TRBJ1-1; D ambiguous. Looked up from germline, CDR1 is MNHEY and CDR2 is SMNVEV (reference sequence). This CDR3 has 13 amino acids. Trimming took off 6 bases at V and 0 bases at J, with 8 bases between the two ends. Here the CDR3 DNA reads TGTGCCAGCAGGGGCAGCTTGAACACTGAAGCTTTCTTT. Amino acids: CASRGSLNTEAFF.

This clone was recorded only once. V is TRBV6-5 and J is TRBJ2-5; TRBD1 matches at 7 bases. Germline lookup yields CDR1 MNHEY and CDR2 SVGAGI. V lost 6 bases and J lost 0; bases outside the gene matches: 4. The CDR3 covers 14 residues. CDR3 in DNA: TGTGCCAGCAGCCGAACAGGGGACCAAGAGACCCAGTACTTC. Translated, it gives CASSRTGDQETQYF.

V and J are TRBV4-1 and TRBJ1-1, with 11 bases aligning to TRBD1. Losses at the gene ends were 4 bases for V and 5 bases for J; bases not matched to a gene: 6. The CDR3 length is 15 residues. Germline V CDR1 and CDR2: MGHRA, YSYEKL. The CDR3 loop is CASSRLGQGATEAFF. In nucleotides, the CDR3 is TGCGCCAGCAGCCGCCTTGGACAGGGGGCGACTGAAGCTTTCTTT.

The rearrangement links TRBV7-2 to TRBJ2-5; no definite D call. V lost 4 bases, J lost 7 bases, and 13 bases lay in between. The CDR3 contains 13 residues. The germline V gene has CDR1 SGHTA and CDR2 FQGNSA. CDR3 coding DNA: TGTGCCAGCAGCTACTCCTTAGATGGGACCCAGTACTTC. Encoded protein: CASSYSLDGTQYF.

This chain joins TRBV11-2 and TRBJ1-1; D is unresolved. V was clipped by 5 bases and J by 0 bases, with 7 bases between them. The CDR3 covers 13 residues. Germline CDR1 reads SGHAT; CDR2 reads FQNNGV. As DNA, the CDR3 is TGTGCCAGCAGCGGGGAGCTGAACACTGAAGCTTTCTTT. This translates into CASSGELNTEAFF.

The rearrangement uses TRBV6-1 and TRBJ1-5; D may be TRBD1 (6 bases). The CDR3 length is 15 residues. The V and J ends lost 6 bases and 1 base respectively, with 13 bases between them. The germline gives CDR1 MNHNS, CDR2 SASEGT. CDR3 sequence: CASRPNTGSNQPQHF. The CDR3 coding sequence is TGTGCCAGCAGACCTAATACAGGGAGCAATCAGCCCCAGCATTTT.

This clone was detected once. The gene calls are TRBV4-3 and TRBJ1-2; D is possibly TRBD1 (6 bases). From germline, CDR1 is LGHNA and CDR2 YSLEER. This CDR3 comprises 17 residues. The V end lost 0 bases, the J end lost 2 bases, and 16 bases lay between the germline ends. The CDR3 is CASSQDLGPTGNYGYTF. Here the CDR3 DNA reads TGCGCCAGCAGCCAAGATCTCGGGCCCACAGGGAACTATGGCTACACCTTC.

The chain combines TRBV2 with TRBJ2-1; possibly TRBD2 for D (6 bases). The CDR3 length is 16 residues. Trimming removed 6 bases from V and 6 bases from J, with 21 bases in between. Germline loops: CDR1 SNHLY, CDR2 FYNNEI. In DNA, the CDR3 is TGTGCCAGCAGCTTTCGGGACTCTCATTCGGCCAATGAGCAGTTCTTC. Translated, it gives CASSFRDSHSANEQFF.

This clone was picked up a small number of times. The chain combines TRBV29-1 with TRBJ2-2; the D gene is possibly TRBD1 (5 bases). V dropped 4 bases and J dropped 0 bases, with 9 bases sitting between them. Germline lookup yields CDR1 SQVTM and CDR2 ANQGSEA. The CDR3 totals 14 residues. DNA of the CDR3: TGCAGCGTTGTTTGGGGCCCGAACACCGGGGAGCTGTTTTTT. Its protein product is CSVVWGPNTGELFF.

This chain connects TRBV6-6 to TRBJ2-5, with 7 bases lining up with TRBD1. The CDR3 covers 14 residues. The J segment lost 4 bases and the V segment lost 5 bases, leaving 7 bases of the junction unmatched. Germline CDR1 reads MNHNY; CDR2 reads SVGAGI (reference sequence). The DNA of the CDR3 is TGTGCCAGCAGTGATACAGGGGCCCTAGAGACCCAGTACTTC. This sequence encodes CASSDTGALETQYF.

Within the sample, this clone is medium-sized. The genes are TRBV10-3 and TRBJ1-1; TRBD1 matches 9 bases. With V trimmed by 10 bases and J by 5 bases, 5 bases remained unmatched. Germline-derived CDR1 and CDR2 are ENHRY and SYGVKD. CDR3 length equals 12 residues. DNA for the CDR3: TGTGCCACAGGGACAGGGACTACTGAAGCTTTCTTT. Protein sequence: CATGTGTTEAFF.

This clone occurred a few times. V and J are TRBV7-9 and TRBJ2-7; 9 nucleotides match TRBD1. Looked up from germline, CDR1 is SEHNR and CDR2 is FQNEAQ (reference sequence). The CDR3 extends over 16 amino acids. The ends lost 5 bases at V and 1 base at J; junction bases unmatched: 9. The DNA for the CDR3 is TGTGCCAGCAGCCTCACCCCGACAGGGGGGTCCTACGAGCAGTACTTC. Its protein product is CASSLTPTGGSYEQYF.

The chain recombines TRBV28 with TRBJ2-5, with 8 bases fitting TRBD2. TRBJ2-7 explains the end of the DNA better; the J call may be wrong. The CDR3 runs to 15 residues. CDR1 is MDHEN and CDR2 is SYDVKM in the germline V gene. The CDR3 reads CASTGVAGPLGEQYF. CDR3 nucleotides: TGTGCCAGCACCGGAGTAGCGGGACCTCTGGGCGAGCAGTACTTC.

This clone was recorded a few times. The chain is built from TRBV4-3 and TRBJ2-7; D uncertain. V was pared by 1 base and J by 4 bases, with 8 bases between. The CDR3 covers 13 residues. The V gene's germline CDR1 is LGHNA and CDR2 YSLEER. The CDR3 protein is CASSQAITYEQYF. The DNA of the CDR3 is TGCGCCAGCAGCCAAGCTATTACTTACGAGCAGTACTTC.

The rearrangement joins TRBV19 to TRBJ2-7, with D perhaps TRBD1 (6 bases). CDR1 is LNHDA and CDR2 is SQIVND in the germline V gene (reference sequence). The CDR3 runs 14 residues. Trimming pared 4 bases from V and 4 bases from J, leaving 14 bases between. CDR3 DNA: TGTGCCAGTAGTACAGGGGCCTATTCTTACGAGCAGTACTTC. Translating it yields CASSTGAYSYEQYF.

The rearrangement links TRBV5-4 to TRBJ1-1; the D is unclear. The length of the CDR3 is 13 residues. Germline-derived CDR1 and CDR2 are SGHNT and YYREEE (reference sequence). Trimming cost V 4 bases and J 5 bases, with 12 bases left between them. CDR3 region: CASSEVSGTEAFF. CDR3 DNA sequence: TGTGCCAGCAGCGAAGTATCGGGGACTGAAGCTTTCTTT.

The chain is built from TRBV18 and TRBJ2-3; D unresolved. The V gene's germline CDR1 is KGHSH and CDR2 LQKENI. The CDR3 is 14 amino acids. V was clipped by 4 bases and J by 4 bases, with 12 bases between them. The CDR3 DNA reads as TGTGCCAGCTCACAACTTCACGGTTCAGATACGCAGTATTTT. Encoded protein: CASSQLHGSDTQYF.

The chain carries TRBV29-1 and TRBJ2-5, with D perhaps matching TRBD1 (5 bases). CDR1 is SQVTM, CDR2 ANQGSEA, per germline. CDR3 length: 15 residues. Trimming took off 1 base at V and 0 bases at J, with 12 bases between the two ends. Here the CDR3 DNA reads TGCAGCGTTGAAGTGAACAGGTTGTACCAAGAGACCCAGTACTTC. Amino acid sequence: CSVEVNRLYQETQYF.

This clone was detected once. The chain has TRBV19 and TRBJ2-1; 13 bases are shared with TRBD2. The ends lost 3 bases at V and 8 bases at J; junction bases unmatched: 7. The germline V gene encodes CDR1 LNHDA and CDR2 SQIVND (reference sequence). CDR3 length: 16 residues. The CDR3 DNA sequence: TGTGCCAGTAGTATGCCTACTAGCGGGAGGGCGGATGAGCAGTTCTTC. Amino acid sequence: CASSMPTSGRADEQFF. The full variable domain, completed using reference TRBV19 and TRBJ2-1, is DGGITQSPKYLFRKEGQNVTLSCEQNLNHDAMYWYRQDPGQGLRLIYYSQIVNDFQKGDIAEGYSVSREKKESFPLTVTSAQKNPTAFYLCASSMPTSGRADEQFFGPGTRLTVL.

The CDR3 spells CASSLVGGGRTGELFF. For the CDR3, the DNA is TGTGCCAGCAGCTTAGTTGGCGGGGGTAGGACCGGGGAGCTGTTTTTT. The rearrangement joins TRBV7-6 to TRBJ2-2; 7 bases line up with TRBD2. Germline V gene data show CDR1 as SGHVS and CDR2 as FNYEAQ. V dropped 1 base and J dropped 5; count of bases not matched to a gene: 7. This CDR3 is 16 amino acids long.

This clone was seen a few times. This chain connects TRBV19 to TRBJ1-1; 8 bases agree with TRBD1. Germline CDR1 reads LNHDA; CDR2 reads SQIVND (reference sequence). The CDR3 runs 14 residues. J lost 3 bases, V lost 6 bases, and 6 bases had no gene match. The CDR3: CASRAGQAYTEAFF. For the CDR3, the DNA is TGTGCCAGTAGGGCGGGACAGGCCTACACTGAAGCTTTCTTT.

A few counts support this clone. This chain links TRBV11-2 with TRBJ2-6; D is uncertain. The length of the CDR3 is 11 residues. The germline CDR1 and CDR2 sequences are SGHAT and FQNNGV. With 5 bases removed from V and 8 bases from J, the gap between germline ends came to 4 bases. The CDR3 DNA reads TGTGCCAGCAGCCAAACCAACGTCCTGACTTTC. Protein sequence: CASSQTNVLTF.

The rearrangement links TRBV9 to TRBJ2-3; D remains ambiguous. The ends were cut back, 4 bases at V and 5 bases at J, with 11 bases in the middle. The CDR3 spans 13 residues. In germline, CDR1 is SGDLS, CDR2 YYNGEE. For the CDR3, the DNA is TGTGCCAGCAGCTCGCGTATGGTAGATACGCAGTATTTT. Translating gives CASSSRMVDTQYF.

The chain employs TRBV9 and TRBJ2-5; 9 nucleotides match TRBD1. The CDR3 consists of 15 residues. CDR1 is SGDLS and CDR2 is YYNGEE in the germline V gene. With V trimmed by 1 base and J by 5 bases, 6 bases remained unmatched. The CDR3 spells CASSVSPGTGETQYF. CDR3 nucleotide sequence: TGTGCCAGCAGCGTAAGCCCAGGGACAGGGGAGACCCAGTACTTC.

The V call is TRBV18, the J call TRBJ2-3; 11 bases fit TRBD2. The germline V gene has CDR1 KGHSH and CDR2 LQKENI. This CDR3 has 18 residues. V lost 3 bases to trimming and J lost 3 bases; unmatched junction nucleotides: 11. The DNA of the CDR3 is TGTGCCAGCTCACCGCTGCCCGGGACTAGCGGCCCGACAGATACGCAGTATTTT. Translation: CASSPLPGTSGPTDTQYF. Together with reference TRBV18 and TRBJ2-3, the CDR3 gives the full variable domain: NAGVMQNPRHLVRRRGQEARLRCSPMKGHSHVYWYRQLPEEGLKFMVYLQKENIIDESGMPKERFSAEFPKEGPSILRIQQVVRGDSAAYFCASSPLPGTSGPTDTQYFGPGTRLTVL.